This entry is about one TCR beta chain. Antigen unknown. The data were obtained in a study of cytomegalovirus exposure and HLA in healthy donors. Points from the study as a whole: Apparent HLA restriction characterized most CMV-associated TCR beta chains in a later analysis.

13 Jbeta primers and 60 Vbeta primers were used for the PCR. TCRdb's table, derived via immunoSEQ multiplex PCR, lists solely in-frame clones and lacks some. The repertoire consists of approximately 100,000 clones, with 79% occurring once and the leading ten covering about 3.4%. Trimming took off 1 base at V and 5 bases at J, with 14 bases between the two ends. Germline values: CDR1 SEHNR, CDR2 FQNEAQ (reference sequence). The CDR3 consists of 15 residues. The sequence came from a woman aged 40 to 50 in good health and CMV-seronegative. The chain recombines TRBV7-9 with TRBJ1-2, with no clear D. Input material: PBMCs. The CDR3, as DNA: TGTGCCAGCAGCTTAGAAGCCGCTGAATGGTATGGCTACACCTTC. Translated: CASSLEAAEWYGYTF.